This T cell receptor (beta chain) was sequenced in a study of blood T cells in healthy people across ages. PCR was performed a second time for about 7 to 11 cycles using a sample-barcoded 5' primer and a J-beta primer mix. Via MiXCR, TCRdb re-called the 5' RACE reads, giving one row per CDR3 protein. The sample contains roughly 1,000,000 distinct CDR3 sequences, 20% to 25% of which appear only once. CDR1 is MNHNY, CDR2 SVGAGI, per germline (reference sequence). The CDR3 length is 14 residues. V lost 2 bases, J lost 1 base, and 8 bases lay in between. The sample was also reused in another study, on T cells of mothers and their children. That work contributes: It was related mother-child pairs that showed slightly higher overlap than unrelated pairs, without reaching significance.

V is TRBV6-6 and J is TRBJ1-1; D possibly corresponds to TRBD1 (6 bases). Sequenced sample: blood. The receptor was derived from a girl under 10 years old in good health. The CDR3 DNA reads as TGTGCCAGCAGTTACACGACAGGGAACACTGAAGCTTTCTTT. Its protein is CASSYTTGNTEAFF.